This T cell receptor beta chain was identified during a study of blood T cell repertoires in COVID-19. About the research overall: Whether acute or convalescent, the COVID-19 samples came from the United States, Italy and Spain. T cells, B-cell-depleted T cells, or PBMCs provided the cDNA or gDNA that served as material.

V was pared by 3 bases and J by 8 bases, with 1 base of the junction left unmatched. Germline CDR1 reads LNHDA; CDR2 reads SQIVND (reference sequence). This CDR3 is built from 14 residues. Per the original methods: It was from reference gene primer amplification that nucleated cell counts were estimated. Libraries were prepared by immunoSEQ multiplex PCR; TCRdb keeps only in-frame clonotypes and omits some of them. V and J calls and clone size are given by that table; D and trimming were obtained from the DNA. The repertoire holds about 200,000 clones, with over 75% as singletons. The TCR sequence derives from a human donor in a cohort sampled during active COVID-19. The chain uses TRBV19 and TRBJ2-6, with 10 bases fitting TRBD1. The sequenced material came from peripheral blood. CDR3 DNA: TGTGCCAGTAGTATGACAGGGGGCCCCAACGTCCTGACTTTC. Translation gives CASSMTGGPNVLTF.